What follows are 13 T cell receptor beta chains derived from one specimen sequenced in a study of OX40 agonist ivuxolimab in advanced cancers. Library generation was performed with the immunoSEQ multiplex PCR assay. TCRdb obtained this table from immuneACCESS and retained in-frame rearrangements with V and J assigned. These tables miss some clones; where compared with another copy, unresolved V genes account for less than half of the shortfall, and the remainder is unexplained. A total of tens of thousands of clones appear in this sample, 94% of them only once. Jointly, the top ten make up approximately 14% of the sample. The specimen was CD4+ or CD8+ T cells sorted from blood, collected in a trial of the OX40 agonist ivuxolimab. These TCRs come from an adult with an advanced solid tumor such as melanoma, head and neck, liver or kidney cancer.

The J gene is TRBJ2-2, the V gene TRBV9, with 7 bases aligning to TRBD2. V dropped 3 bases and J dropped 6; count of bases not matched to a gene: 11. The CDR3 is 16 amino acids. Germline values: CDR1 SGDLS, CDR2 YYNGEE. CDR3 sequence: CASSDQTSPAAGELFF. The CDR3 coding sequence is TGTGCCAGCAGCGACCAGACTAGCCCTGCGGCCGGGGAGCTGTTTTTT. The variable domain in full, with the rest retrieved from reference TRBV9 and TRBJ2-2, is DSGVTQTPKHLITATGQRVTLRCSPRSGDLSVYWYQQSLDQGLQFLIQYYNGEERAKGNILERFSAQQFPDLHSELNLSSLELGDSALYFCASSDQTSPAAGELFFGEGSRLTVL.

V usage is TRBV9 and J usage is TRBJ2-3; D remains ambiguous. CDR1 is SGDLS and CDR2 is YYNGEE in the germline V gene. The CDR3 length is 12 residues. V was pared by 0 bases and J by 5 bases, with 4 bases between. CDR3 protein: CASSVEGDTQYF. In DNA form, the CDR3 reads TGTGCCAGCAGCGTAGAAGGAGATACGCAGTATTTT.

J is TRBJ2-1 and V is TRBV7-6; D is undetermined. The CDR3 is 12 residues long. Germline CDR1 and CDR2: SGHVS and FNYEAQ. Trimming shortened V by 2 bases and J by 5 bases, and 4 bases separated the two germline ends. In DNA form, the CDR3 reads TGTGCCAGCAGCTTAATAAACAATGAGCAGTTCTTC. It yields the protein CASSLINNEQFF.

The CDR3 loop is CASSEGSGGSYEQYF. The CDR3, as DNA: TGTGCCAGCAGTGAAGGGAGCGGGGGTTCCTACGAGCAGTACTTC. J is TRBJ2-7 and V is TRBV6-1; 8 bases map to TRBD2. V was clipped by 1 base and J by 1 base; unmatched bases: 3. From germline, CDR1 is MNHNS and CDR2 SASEGT. The CDR3 has 15 amino acids.

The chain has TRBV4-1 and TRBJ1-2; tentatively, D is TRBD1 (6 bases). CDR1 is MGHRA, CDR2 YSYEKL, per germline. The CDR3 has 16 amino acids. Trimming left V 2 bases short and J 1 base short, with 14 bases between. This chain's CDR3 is CASSQNPGTINYGYTF. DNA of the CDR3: TGCGCCAGCAGCCAAAACCCCGGGACAATTAACTATGGCTACACCTTC.

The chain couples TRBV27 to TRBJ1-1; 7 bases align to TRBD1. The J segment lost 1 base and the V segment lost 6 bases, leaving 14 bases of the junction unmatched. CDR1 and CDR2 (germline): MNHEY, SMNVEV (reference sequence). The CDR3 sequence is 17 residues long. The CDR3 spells CASSRILTTGSNTEAFF. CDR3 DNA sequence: TGTGCCAGCAGCCGAATACTCACGACAGGGTCGAACACTGAAGCTTTCTTT.

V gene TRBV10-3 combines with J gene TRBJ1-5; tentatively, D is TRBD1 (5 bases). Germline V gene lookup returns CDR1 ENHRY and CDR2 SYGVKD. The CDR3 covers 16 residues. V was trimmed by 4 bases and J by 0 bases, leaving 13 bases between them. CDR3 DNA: TGTGCCATCAGTGCTAAACAGGTCTATAGCAATCAGCCCCAGCATTTT. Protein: CAISAKQVYSNQPQHF.

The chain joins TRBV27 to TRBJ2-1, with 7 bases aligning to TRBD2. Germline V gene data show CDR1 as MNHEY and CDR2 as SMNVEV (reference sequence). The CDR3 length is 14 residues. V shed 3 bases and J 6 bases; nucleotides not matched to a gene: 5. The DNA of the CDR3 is TGTGCCAGCAGTTTTGGCGGGAGTTTCAATGAGCAGTTCTTC. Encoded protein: CASSFGGSFNEQFF.

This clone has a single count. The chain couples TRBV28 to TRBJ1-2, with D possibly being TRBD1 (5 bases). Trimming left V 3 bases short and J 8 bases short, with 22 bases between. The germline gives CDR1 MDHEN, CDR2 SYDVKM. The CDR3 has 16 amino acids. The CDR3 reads CASSFFSDRLGEGYTF. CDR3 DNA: TGTGCCAGCAGTTTCTTCTCGGACCGGCTGGGGGAAGGCTACACCTTC.

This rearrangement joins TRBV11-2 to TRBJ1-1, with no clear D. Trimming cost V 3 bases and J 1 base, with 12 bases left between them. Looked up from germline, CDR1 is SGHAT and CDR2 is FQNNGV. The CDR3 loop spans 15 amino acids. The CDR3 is CASSFLGSENTEAFF. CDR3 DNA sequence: TGTGCCAGCAGCTTTTTGGGTTCAGAGAACACTGAAGCTTTCTTT.

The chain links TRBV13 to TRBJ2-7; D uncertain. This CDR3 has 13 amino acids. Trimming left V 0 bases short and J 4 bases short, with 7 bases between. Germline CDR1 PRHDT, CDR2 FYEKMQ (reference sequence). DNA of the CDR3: TGTGCCAGCAGCTTAGGCCTAGGTTACGAGCAGTACTTC. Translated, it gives CASSLGLGYEQYF.

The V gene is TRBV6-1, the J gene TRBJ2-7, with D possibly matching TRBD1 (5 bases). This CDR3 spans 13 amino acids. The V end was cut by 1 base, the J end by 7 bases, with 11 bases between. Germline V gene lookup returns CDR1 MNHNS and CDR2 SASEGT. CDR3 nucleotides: TGTGCCAGCAGTGAAGGGGCAGGGCGGGAGCAGTACTTC. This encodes CASSEGAGREQYF.

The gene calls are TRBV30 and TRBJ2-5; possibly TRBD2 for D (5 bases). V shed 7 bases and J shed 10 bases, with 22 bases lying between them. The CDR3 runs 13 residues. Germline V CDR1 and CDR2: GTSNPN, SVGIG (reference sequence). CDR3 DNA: TGTGCCTCCCTCGAGGGCTCATGGGGAGACCAGTACTTC. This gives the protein CASLEGSWGDQYF.